The rows below give T cell receptor beta chains drawn from one sample of a study of blood T cell repertoires in COVID-19. Measured with immunoSEQ multiplex PCR; TCRdb has only the in-frame clones, and not every one. The table records about 120,000 clones, about 90% of them present only once. Specimen: peripheral blood. The receptors stem from a man aged 65-85 years who had recovered from COVID-19. Each CDR3 is given without its conserved first and last residue. Fields, in order: clone size, J gene, V gene, CDR3 protein. Only some rows state a clone size, as once, few, many or a class for expanded clones.

clone size: -; J gene: TRBJ1-1; V gene: TRBV10-3; CDR3 protein: AISEYPTGQGSETEAF
clone size: -; J gene: TRBJ1-1; V gene: TRBV9; CDR3 protein: ASSVGSYLQNTEAF
clone size: -; J gene: TRBJ2-3; V gene: TRBV28; CDR3 protein: ATQKPGGSTDTQY
clone size: -; J gene: TRBJ2-7; V gene: TRBV4-2; CDR3 protein: ASSQDRRGFYEQY
clone size: few; J gene: TRBJ1-6; V gene: TRBV2; CDR3 protein: ASSKGGTGDSPLH
clone size: -; J gene: TRBJ1-2; V gene: TRBV21-1; CDR3 protein: ASSNYGTDNYGYT
clone size: once; J gene: TRBJ1-5; V gene: TRBV3-1/TRBV3-2; CDR3 protein: ASSRGGGNQPQH
clone size: -; J gene: TRBJ2-3; V gene: TRBV19; CDR3 protein: ASSNRGFSTDTQY
clone size: -; J gene: TRBJ1-2; V gene: TRBV9; CDR3 protein: ASSVDPGGGYT
clone size: -; J gene: TRBJ1-1; V gene: TRBV3-1/TRBV3-2; CDR3 protein: ASSKRTGGSEAF
clone size: -; J gene: TRBJ2-3; V gene: TRBV7-9; CDR3 protein: ASSLSVRGGSDTQY
clone size: -; J gene: TRBJ2-7; V gene: TRBV19; CDR3 protein: ASSIAPGQGVDEQY
clone size: -; J gene: TRBJ2-7; V gene: TRBV28; CDR3 protein: ASSSGQLPYEQY
clone size: -; J gene: TRBJ2-3; V gene: TRBV12-3/TRBV12-4; CDR3 protein: ASTAERTQY
clone size: -; J gene: TRBJ2-7; V gene: TRBV7-9; CDR3 protein: ASQGPGRGLSYEQY
clone size: -; J gene: TRBJ2-2; V gene: TRBV11-2; CDR3 protein: ASSPKDRATGELF
clone size: -; J gene: TRBJ2-7; V gene: TRBV5-1; CDR3 protein: ASSLARTGVSYEQY
clone size: -; J gene: TRBJ1-5; V gene: TRBV7-6; CDR3 protein: ASSLGFGSRGGGNQPQH
clone size: -; J gene: TRBJ1-6; V gene: TRBV28; CDR3 protein: ASSPPTGVGYNSPLH
clone size: -; J gene: TRBJ2-6; V gene: TRBV19; CDR3 protein: ASTGGRWQREWTNVLT
clone size: -; J gene: TRBJ1-2; V gene: TRBV30; CDR3 protein: AWSPVANYGYT
clone size: -; J gene: TRBJ1-3; V gene: TRBV7-9; CDR3 protein: ASSSQGNTIY
clone size: -; J gene: TRBJ2-3; V gene: TRBV2; CDR3 protein: ASILGLGDTQY
clone size: -; J gene: TRBJ1-3; V gene: TRBV7-9; CDR3 protein: ASSLPRRLGNTIY
clone size: -; J gene: TRBJ2-7; V gene: TRBV28; CDR3 protein: ASSLGGQSYEQY
clone size: -; J gene: TRBJ1-2; V gene: TRBV4-1; CDR3 protein: ASSQVGRGNYGYT
clone size: -; J gene: TRBJ1-1; V gene: TRBV5-4; CDR3 protein: ASNIQAREAEAF
clone size: -; J gene: TRBJ2-2; V gene: TRBV11-3; CDR3 protein: ASSKEDGGRELF
clone size: once; J gene: TRBJ1-2; V gene: TRBV6-5; CDR3 protein: ASSSSGQGYT
clone size: -; J gene: TRBJ1-2; V gene: TRBV4-1; CDR3 protein: ASSPERGAYGYT
clone size: once; J gene: TRBJ2-3; V gene: TRBV9; CDR3 protein: ASSATSSDTQY
clone size: few; J gene: TRBJ1-6; V gene: TRBV2; CDR3 protein: ASSAYDGSPLH
clone size: -; J gene: TRBJ1-5; V gene: TRBV27; CDR3 protein: ASKFTGGDQPQH
clone size: -; J gene: TRBJ1-5; V gene: TRBV19; CDR3 protein: ASSIQYGRNNQPQH
clone size: -; J gene: TRBJ2-1; V gene: TRBV7-7; CDR3 protein: ASSLDRYNEQF
clone size: -; J gene: TRBJ2-3; V gene: TRBV6-5; CDR3 protein: ASSYSLAGGADTQY
clone size: -; J gene: TRBJ2-1; V gene: TRBV19; CDR3 protein: ASSIDGSDDNEQF
clone size: -; J gene: TRBJ2-7; V gene: TRBV6-2/TRBV6-3; CDR3 protein: ASSSPRLAGEPAYEQY
clone size: -; J gene: TRBJ2-5; V gene: TRBV5-6; CDR3 protein: ASSSNRNQY
clone size: -; J gene: TRBJ2-3; V gene: TRBV29-1; CDR3 protein: SVVQDLATQY
clone size: few; J gene: TRBJ2-1; V gene: TRBV2; CDR3 protein: ASTGTRTWNEQF
clone size: -; J gene: TRBJ1-1; V gene: TRBV11-2; CDR3 protein: ASSTGQGSLNTEAF
clone size: -; J gene: TRBJ2-2; V gene: TRBV2; CDR3 protein: ASTVHSTGELF